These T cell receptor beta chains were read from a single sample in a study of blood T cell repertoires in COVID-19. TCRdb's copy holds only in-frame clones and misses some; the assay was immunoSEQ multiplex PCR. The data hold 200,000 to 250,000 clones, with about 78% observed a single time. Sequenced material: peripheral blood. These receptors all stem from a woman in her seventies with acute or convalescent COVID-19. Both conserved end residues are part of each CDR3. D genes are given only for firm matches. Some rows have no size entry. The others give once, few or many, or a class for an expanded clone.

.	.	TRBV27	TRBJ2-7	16	CASSTTSGTPSYEQYF	TGTGCCAGCAGTACCACGTCCGGGACACCCTCCTACGAGCAGTACTTC
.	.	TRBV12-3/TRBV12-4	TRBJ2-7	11	CASRGAYEQYF	TGTGCCAGCAGGGGCGCTTACGAGCAGTACTTC
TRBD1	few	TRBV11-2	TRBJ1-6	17	CASSQTRTGGYNSPLHF	TGTGCCAGCAGCCAAACCCGGACAGGGGGGTATAATTCACCCCTCCACTTT
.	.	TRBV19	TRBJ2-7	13	CASSNQGVYEQYF	TGTGCCAGTAGTAACCAGGGCGTCTACGAGCAGTACTTC
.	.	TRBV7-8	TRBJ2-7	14	CASATGYGAYEQYF	TGTGCCAGCGCCACGGGGTACGGGGCCTACGAGCAGTACTTC
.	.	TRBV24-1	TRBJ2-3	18	CATIFLAGRSTQLDTQYF	TGTGCCACCATTTTCCTCGCGGGGCGGTCTACTCAGCTAGATACGCAGTATTTT
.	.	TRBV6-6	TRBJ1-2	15	CASRPREGANYGYTF	TGTGCCAGCAGACCTCGTGAGGGCGCAAACTATGGCTACACCTTC
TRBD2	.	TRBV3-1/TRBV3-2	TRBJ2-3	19	CASSQAGTSGGRSTDTQYF	TGTGCCAGCAGCCAAGCCGGGACTAGCGGGGGCCGTAGCACAGATACGCAGTATTTT
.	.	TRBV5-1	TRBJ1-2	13	CASKVSRDYGYTF	TGCGCCAGCAAAGTCTCCAGGGACTATGGCTACACCTTC
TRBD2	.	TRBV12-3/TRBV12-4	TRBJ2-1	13	CASSRKLAAEQFF	TGTGCCAGCAGCAGGAAGCTAGCGGCTGAGCAGTTCTTC
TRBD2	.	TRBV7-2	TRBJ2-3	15	CASSVRLAGADTQYF	TGTGCCAGCAGCGTGAGACTAGCGGGGGCAGATACGCAGTATTTT
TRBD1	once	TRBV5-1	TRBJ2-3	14	CASSEPGQGQGQYF	TGCGCCAGCAGCGAACCGGGACAGGGACAGGGGCAGTATTTT
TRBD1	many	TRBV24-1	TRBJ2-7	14	CATSDRDRTYEQYF	TGTGCCACCAGTGACCGGGACAGGACCTACGAGCAGTACTTC
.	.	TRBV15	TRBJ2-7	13	CATSRDRNYEQYF	TGTGCCACCAGCAGAGACAGAAACTACGAGCAGTACTTC